This T cell receptor beta chain is from a study of T-cell reconstitution after alpha-beta-depleted transplantation in children (dated by TCRdb to the mid-2010s). In terms of the full investigation: Using TCR repertoire profiling, the study followed T-cell immune reconstitution in a quantitative way in children after TCRalphabeta/CD19-depleted allogeneic hematopoietic cell transplantation.

At least ten counts were recorded for this clonotype. There is no known antigen for this receptor. One base away there is no much larger clone; base qualities are not given. Library method: PCR. Sequencer: Illumina HiSeq 2500. To normalize quantification of the TCRbeta repertoire, the TCR libraries were built with molecular barcoding that relied on unique molecular identifiers. The public reads were reprocessed in TCRdb via fastp at Q25 and MiXCR, keeping in-frame beta chains. Entries are consolidated by CDR3 protein sequence, retaining the most common genes and DNA. For this sample there are 350,000 to 400,000 distinct CDR3 sequences; around 21% appear just once. The ten top clones hold around 3.9% of the sample. The CDR3 covers 18 residues, taking in both the cysteine and the phenylalanine. Solely the CDR3 DNA is kept, with 54 bases framed from the first base. CDR1 and CDR2 were assigned from the germline V gene (reference sequence) as LGHDT and YNNKEL. From V the trimming removes 1 base and from J it removes 1 base, while the gene matches leave 8 bases of the junction unaccounted for.

The source of this sequence is a human donor who donated a stem cell graft to a child with acute myeloid leukemia. The sequence links TRBV3-1 to TRBJ2-3; TRBD2 fits 10 bases in the junction. The source was PBMCs from the stem cell graft donor, collected from the stem cell graft. The CDR3 amino acid sequence is: CASSQVLAGTSGTDTQYF. The DNA is as follows: TGTGCCAGCAGCCAAGTTTTGGCCGGGACTAGCGGCACAGATACGCAGTATTTT.